The sequence of this T cell receptor beta chain was determined in a study of response to subunit inactivated influenza vaccine. Study-level points and caveats: The study's authors posited that every seasonal influenza vaccination enlists few new T cells.

The sample holds many counts of this clonotype. Antigen specificity is unknown. TCRdb used MiXCR to reprocess the RT-PCR reads, holding one entry per CDR3 protein. The sample lists under 950,000 distinct CDR3 sequences, less than 25% occurring once. The source material was PBMCs from blood, sampled 4 to 6 days after vaccination. This TCR was sampled from a man aged 45-65 years who received an inactivated influenza vaccine.

DNA of the CDR3: TGTGCCAGCAGTATGGGACAGGCTTCAAATGAAAAACTGTTTTTT. This sequence encodes CASSMGQASNEKLFF. The chain joins TRBV6-1 to TRBJ1-4, with 8 bases that match TRBD1. Per the germline V gene, CDR1 is MNHNS and CDR2 is SASEGT. The CDR3 spans 15 residues. J was trimmed by 5 bases and V by 5 bases; bases with no gene match: 7.